The 14 T cell receptor beta chains in this list originate from one sample, sequenced in a study of blood T cells in healthy people across ages. PCR was performed a second time for about 7 to 11 cycles using a sample-barcoded 5' primer and a J-beta primer mix. TCRdb processed the 5' RACE reads anew with MiXCR; each CDR3 protein has one entry. The table lists 1.5 million to 2 million distinct CDR3 sequences, about 39% of them singletons, with roughly 23% in the top ten. The sample comprised blood. All receptors derive from a human donor in good health.

This clonotype showed up just a few times. The genes are TRBV27 and TRBJ1-5, with no clear D. The length of the CDR3 is 16 residues. Germline lookup yields CDR1 MNHEY and CDR2 SMNVEV (reference sequence). V gave up 0 bases and J gave up 6 bases, with 15 bases separating them. CDR3 region: CASSLSFDPTSQPQHF. CDR3 nucleotide sequence: TGTGCCAGCAGTTTATCGTTTGATCCAACTAGTCAGCCCCAGCATTTT.

The chain couples TRBV9 to TRBJ2-3; D is undetermined. CDR1 and CDR2 (germline): SGDLS, YYNGEE. V was shortened by 1 base and J by 7 bases, with 16 bases between the two germline ends. The CDR3 runs to 15 residues. As DNA, the CDR3 is TGTGCCAGCAGCGTATCTGGTAGTCCTTCATATACGCAGTATTTT. This gives the protein CASSVSGSPSYTQYF.

Only a few counts were recorded for this clonotype. This chain links TRBV6-1 with TRBJ2-7; a possible D gene is TRBD2 (5 bases). The CDR3 totals 15 residues. Germline CDR1 and CDR2: MNHNS and SASEGT. V was trimmed by 4 bases and J by 2 bases, leaving 15 bases between them. CDR3 coding DNA: TGTGCCAGCAGTGGTGATCCCGGGGATCCCTACGAGCAGTACTTC. Translation: CASSGDPGDPYEQYF.

This clonotype was seen a handful of times. The CDR3 DNA is TGCAGTGCTGGATGGACTTCACCTCCGGATACGCAGTATTTT. Residues: CSAGWTSPPDTQYF. This chain uses TRBV20-1 with TRBJ2-3; D is perhaps TRBD2 (5 bases). The CDR3 spans 14 residues. The V and J ends lost 5 bases and 6 bases respectively, with 18 bases between them. Per the germline V gene, CDR1 is DFQATT and CDR2 is SNEGSKA (reference sequence).

The rearrangement links TRBV6-6 to TRBJ2-3; 9 nucleotides match TRBD1. The CDR3 runs 17 residues. J lost 1 base, V lost 0 bases, and 5 bases had no gene match. Germline CDR1 is MNHNY and CDR2 is SVGAGI (reference sequence). In nucleotides, the CDR3 is TGTGCCAGCAGTTACTCCGGTGGACAGGGGCGCACAGATACGCAGTATTTT. Its protein is CASSYSGGQGRTDTQYF.

V gene TRBV7-2 combines with J gene TRBJ1-1; D is uncertain. Germline-derived CDR1 and CDR2 are SGHTA and FQGNSA. The germline V and J ends were trimmed by 5 bases and 10 bases, with 17 bases remaining between them. CDR3 length: 13 residues. The CDR3 sequence: CASSTQRWGGAFF. The CDR3 DNA reads as TGTGCCAGCAGCACACAGCGTTGGGGTGGAGCTTTCTTT.

The chain joins TRBV12-3 or TRBV12-4 to TRBJ1-2; no clear D gene. The CDR3 is made up of 13 amino acids. V was shortened by 3 bases and J by 3 bases, with 8 bases between the two germline ends. CDR3 nucleotide sequence: TGTGCCAGCAGTTTCAGCACGTACTATGGCTACACCTTC. This sequence encodes CASSFSTYYGYTF.

This clonotype has more than one count but fewer than ten. The chain uses TRBV7-6 and TRBJ2-1, with 11 bases that match TRBD2. This CDR3 region has 17 residues. CDR1 is SGHVS and CDR2 is FNYEAQ in the germline V gene. With 6 bases clipped from V and 6 bases from J, the junction kept 13 bases outside the gene matches. Here the CDR3 reads CASSRAPLAGGPNEQFF. In DNA, the CDR3 is TGTGCCAGCAGTCGCGCACCCTTAGCGGGGGGGCCCAATGAGCAGTTCTTC.

The chain combines TRBV7-2 with TRBJ2-3, with 9 bases aligning to TRBD2. CDR1 and CDR2 (germline): SGHTA, FQGNSA. V lost 6 bases and J lost 9; bases outside the gene matches: 19. The CDR3 covers 17 residues. The CDR3 DNA reads as TGTGCCAGCAGTTCCCGTCGCGGGGGGGCGAGTTTCCACACGCAGTATTTT. Translated, it gives CASSSRRGGASFHTQYF.

The gene calls are TRBV24-1 and TRBJ2-3; D is uncertain. V shed 3 bases and J shed 3 bases, with 9 bases lying between them. There are 14 residues in the CDR3. Germline-derived CDR1 and CDR2 are KGHDR and SFDVKD. CDR3 in amino acids: CATSDPTETDTQYF. For the CDR3, the DNA is TGTGCCACCAGTGATCCGACCGAAACAGATACGCAGTATTTT.

The genes are TRBV21-1 and TRBJ2-7; the table's D call TRBD1 went unverified against the DNA. TRBV21-1 is deemed a pseudogene. The CDR3 has 17 amino acids. The DNA of the CDR3 is TGTGCCAGCAGCCCATGGCAGGAGACAGTCCAAGTCTACGAGCAGTACTTC. As protein: CASSPWQETVQVYEQYF.

V is TRBV12-3 or TRBV12-4 and J is TRBJ1-5; D is uncertain. This CDR3 comprises 15 residues. V was pared by 4 bases and J by 6 bases, with 16 bases between. CDR3 sequence (DNA): TGTGCCAGCAGTTCGCCGGGCCTGGGAAGTCAGCCCCAGCATTTT. Protein: CASSSPGLGSQPQHF.

The chain has TRBV12-3 or TRBV12-4 and TRBJ2-3; TRBD2 aligns across 8 bases. The CDR3 spans 16 residues. With V trimmed by 2 bases and J by 5 bases, 9 bases remained unmatched. For the CDR3, the DNA is TGTGCCAGCAGTTTACCCGGGACTAGTGGAAAAGATACGCAGTATTTT. As protein: CASSLPGTSGKDTQYF.

This clonotype was counted only a few times. As DNA, the CDR3 is TGTGCCAGCACCCCGGGTGTGATCCCTGGCACAGATACGCAGTATTTT. Translating it yields CASTPGVIPGTDTQYF. This chain links TRBV12-3 or TRBV12-4 with TRBJ2-3; D is ambiguous. This CDR3 spans 16 amino acids. V shed 7 bases and J shed 1 base, with 18 bases lying between them.